Here is one TCR beta chain with its context. Its cognate antigen is unknown. This sample was included in a study of cytomegalovirus exposure and HLA in healthy donors. Study conclusions and caveats: Sequencing had likely introduced a cluster of highly shared sequence variants as an artifact. Most observed TCR sequences were rare, whereas some public TCRs were detected in many donors.

The PCR made use of 60 Vbeta and 13 Jbeta primers. Sequencing used immunoSEQ multiplex PCR; TCRdb keeps in-frame clones, though not all of them. This table holds tens of thousands of clones. From germline, CDR1 is SGHTA and CDR2 FQGTGA. V shed 1 base, J shed 0 bases, and the junction held 1 base outside the gene matches. This CDR3 region has 15 residues. The J gene is TRBJ2-3, the V gene TRBV7-3; 7 bases align to TRBD2. The TCR originated in a middle-aged man in good health and CMV-seronegative. The specimen sequenced was PBMCs. CDR3 sequence (DNA): TGTGCCAGCAGCTTAAGAGCGGGGAGCACAGATACGCAGTATTTT. Protein sequence: CASSLRAGSTDTQYF.